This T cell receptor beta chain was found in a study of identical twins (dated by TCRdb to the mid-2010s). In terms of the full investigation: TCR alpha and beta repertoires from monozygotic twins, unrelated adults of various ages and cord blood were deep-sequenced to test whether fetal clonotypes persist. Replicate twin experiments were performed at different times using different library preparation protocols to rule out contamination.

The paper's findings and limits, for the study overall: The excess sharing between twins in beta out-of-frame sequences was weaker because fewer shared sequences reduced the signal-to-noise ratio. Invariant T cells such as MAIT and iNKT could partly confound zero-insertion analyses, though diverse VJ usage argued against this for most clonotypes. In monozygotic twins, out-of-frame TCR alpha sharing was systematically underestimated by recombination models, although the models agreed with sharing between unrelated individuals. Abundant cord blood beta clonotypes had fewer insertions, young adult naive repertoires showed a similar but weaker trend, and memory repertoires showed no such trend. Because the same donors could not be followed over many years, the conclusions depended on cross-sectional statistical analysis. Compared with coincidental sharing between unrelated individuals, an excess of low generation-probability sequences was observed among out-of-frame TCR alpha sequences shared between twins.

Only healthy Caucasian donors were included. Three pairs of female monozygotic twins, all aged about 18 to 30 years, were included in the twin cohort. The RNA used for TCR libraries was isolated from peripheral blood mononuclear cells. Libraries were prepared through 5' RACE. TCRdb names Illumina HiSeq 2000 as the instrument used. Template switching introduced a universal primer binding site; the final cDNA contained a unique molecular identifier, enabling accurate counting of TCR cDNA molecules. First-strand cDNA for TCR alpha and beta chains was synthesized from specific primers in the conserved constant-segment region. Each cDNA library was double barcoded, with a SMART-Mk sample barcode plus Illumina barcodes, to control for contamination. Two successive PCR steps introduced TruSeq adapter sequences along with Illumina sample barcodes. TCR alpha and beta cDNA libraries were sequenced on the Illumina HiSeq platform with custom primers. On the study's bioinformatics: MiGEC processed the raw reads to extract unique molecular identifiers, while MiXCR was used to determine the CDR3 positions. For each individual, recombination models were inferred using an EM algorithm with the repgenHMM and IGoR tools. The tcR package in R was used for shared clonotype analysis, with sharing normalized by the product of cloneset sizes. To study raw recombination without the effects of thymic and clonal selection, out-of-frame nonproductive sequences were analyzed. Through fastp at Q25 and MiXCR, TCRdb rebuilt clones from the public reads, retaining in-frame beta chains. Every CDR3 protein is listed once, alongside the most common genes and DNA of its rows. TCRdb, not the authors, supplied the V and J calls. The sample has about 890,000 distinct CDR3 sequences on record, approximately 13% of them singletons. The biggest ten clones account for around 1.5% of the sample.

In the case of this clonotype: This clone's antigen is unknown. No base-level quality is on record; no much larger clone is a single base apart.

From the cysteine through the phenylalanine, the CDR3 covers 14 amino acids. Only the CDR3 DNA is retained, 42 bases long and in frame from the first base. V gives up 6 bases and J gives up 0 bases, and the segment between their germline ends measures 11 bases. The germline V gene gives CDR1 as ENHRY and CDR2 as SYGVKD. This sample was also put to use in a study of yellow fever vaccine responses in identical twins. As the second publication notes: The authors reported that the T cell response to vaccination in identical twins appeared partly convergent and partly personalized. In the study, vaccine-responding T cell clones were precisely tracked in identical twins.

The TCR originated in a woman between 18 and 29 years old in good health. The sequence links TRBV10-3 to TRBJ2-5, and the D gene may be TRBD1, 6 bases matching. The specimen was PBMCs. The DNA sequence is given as TGTGCCATCAGGGAAGGGACACACCAAGAGACCCAGTACTTC. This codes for CAIREGTHQETQYF.